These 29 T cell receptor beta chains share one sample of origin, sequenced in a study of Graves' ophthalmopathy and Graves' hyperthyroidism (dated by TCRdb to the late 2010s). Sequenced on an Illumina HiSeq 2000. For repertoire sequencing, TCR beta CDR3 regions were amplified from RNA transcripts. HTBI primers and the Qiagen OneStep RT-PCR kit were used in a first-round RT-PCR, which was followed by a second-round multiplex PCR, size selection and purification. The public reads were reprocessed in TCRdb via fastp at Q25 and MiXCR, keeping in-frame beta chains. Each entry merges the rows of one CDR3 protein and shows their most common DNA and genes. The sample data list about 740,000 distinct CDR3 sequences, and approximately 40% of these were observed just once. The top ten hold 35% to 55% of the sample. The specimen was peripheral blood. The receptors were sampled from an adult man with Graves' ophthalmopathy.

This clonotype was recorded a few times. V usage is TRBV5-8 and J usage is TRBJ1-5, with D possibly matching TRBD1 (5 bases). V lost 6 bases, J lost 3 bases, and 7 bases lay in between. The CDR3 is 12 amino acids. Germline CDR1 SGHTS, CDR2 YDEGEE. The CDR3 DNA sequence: TGTGCCAGCATGGGGCTCAATCAGCCCCAGCATTTT. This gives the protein CASMGLNQPQHF.

CDR3 amino acids: CASSHRQGAIDEQYF. Here the CDR3 DNA reads TGTGCCAGCAGCCACCGACAGGGAGCAATCGACGAGCAGTACTTC. The chain couples TRBV7-9 to TRBJ2-7; 7 positions match TRBD1. The CDR3 is 15 residues long. J was trimmed by 5 bases and V by 5 bases; bases with no gene match: 12. Germline V gene data show CDR1 as SEHNR and CDR2 as FQNEAQ (reference sequence).

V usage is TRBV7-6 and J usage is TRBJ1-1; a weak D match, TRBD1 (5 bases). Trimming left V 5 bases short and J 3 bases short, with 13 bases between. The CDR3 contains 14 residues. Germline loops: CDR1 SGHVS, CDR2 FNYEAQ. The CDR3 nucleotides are TGTGCCAGCAGCCAAGGTATAGGGGACACTGAAGCTTTCTTT. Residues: CASSQGIGDTEAFF.

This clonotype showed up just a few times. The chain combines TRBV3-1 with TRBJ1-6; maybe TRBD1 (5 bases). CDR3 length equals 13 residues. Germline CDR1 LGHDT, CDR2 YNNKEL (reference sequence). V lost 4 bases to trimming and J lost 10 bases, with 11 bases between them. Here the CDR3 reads CASSRGGESPLHF. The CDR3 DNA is TGTGCCAGCAGCCGTGGGGGAGAGTCACCCCTCCACTTT. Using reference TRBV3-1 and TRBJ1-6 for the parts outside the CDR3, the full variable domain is DTAVSQTPKYLVTQMGNDKSIKCEQNLGHDTMYWYKQDSKKFLKIMFSYNNKELIINETVPNRFSPKSPDKAHLNLHINSLELGDSAVYFCASSRGGESPLHFGNGTRLTVT.

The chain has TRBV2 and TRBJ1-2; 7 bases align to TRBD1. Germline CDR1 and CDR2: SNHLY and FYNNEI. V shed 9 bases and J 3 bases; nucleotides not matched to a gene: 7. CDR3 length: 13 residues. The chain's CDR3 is CARDRDKDYGYTF. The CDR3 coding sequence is TGTGCCAGAGACAGGGATAAGGACTATGGCTACACCTTC.

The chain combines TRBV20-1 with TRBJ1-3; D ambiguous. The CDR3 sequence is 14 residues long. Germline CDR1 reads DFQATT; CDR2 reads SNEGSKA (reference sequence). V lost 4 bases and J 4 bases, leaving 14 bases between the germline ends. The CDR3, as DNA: TGCAGTGCTATCGTTCCAACGGAGGGAAACACCATATATTTT. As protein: CSAIVPTEGNTIYF.

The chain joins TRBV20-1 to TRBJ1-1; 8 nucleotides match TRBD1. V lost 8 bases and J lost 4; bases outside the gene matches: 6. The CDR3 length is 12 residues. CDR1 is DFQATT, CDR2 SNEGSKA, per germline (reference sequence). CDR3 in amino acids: CSTGQGGTEAFF. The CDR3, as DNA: TGCAGTACTGGACAGGGCGGCACTGAAGCTTTCTTT.

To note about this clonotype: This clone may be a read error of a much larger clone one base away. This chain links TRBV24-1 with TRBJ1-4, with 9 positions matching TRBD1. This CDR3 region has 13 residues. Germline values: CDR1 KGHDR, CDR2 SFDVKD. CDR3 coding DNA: TGTGCTATTACGGGACAGGGTGATGAAATACTGTTTTTT. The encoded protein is CAITGQGDEILFF.

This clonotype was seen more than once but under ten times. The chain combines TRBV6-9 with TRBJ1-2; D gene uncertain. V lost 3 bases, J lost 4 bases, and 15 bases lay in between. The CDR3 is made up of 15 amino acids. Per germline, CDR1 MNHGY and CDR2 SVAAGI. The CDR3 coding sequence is TGTGCCAGCAGTTACTCGACGACGGGCCGCTATGGCTACACCTTC. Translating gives CASSYSTTGRYGYTF.

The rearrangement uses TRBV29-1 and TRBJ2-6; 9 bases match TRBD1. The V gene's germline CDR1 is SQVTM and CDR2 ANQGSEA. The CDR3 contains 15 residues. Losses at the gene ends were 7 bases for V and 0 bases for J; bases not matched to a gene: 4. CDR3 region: CSGSTGGSGANVLTF. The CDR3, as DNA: TGCAGCGGTTCGACAGGGGGCTCTGGGGCCAACGTCCTGACTTTC.

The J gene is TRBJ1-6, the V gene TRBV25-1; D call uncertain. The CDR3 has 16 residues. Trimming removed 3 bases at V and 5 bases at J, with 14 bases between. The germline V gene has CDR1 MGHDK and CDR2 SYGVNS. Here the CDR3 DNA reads TGTGCCAGCAGTGATAGTGCCGGGTTGAATAATTCACCCCTCCACTTT. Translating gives CASSDSAGLNNSPLHF.

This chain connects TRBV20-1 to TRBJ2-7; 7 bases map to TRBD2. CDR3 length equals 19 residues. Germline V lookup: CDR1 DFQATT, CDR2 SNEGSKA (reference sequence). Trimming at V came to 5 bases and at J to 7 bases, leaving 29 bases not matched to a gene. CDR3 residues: CSAAPAPNKRDLRLWEQYF. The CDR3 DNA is TGCAGTGCTGCGCCAGCCCCTAATAAGCGGGACCTCCGTTTATGGGAGCAGTACTTC.

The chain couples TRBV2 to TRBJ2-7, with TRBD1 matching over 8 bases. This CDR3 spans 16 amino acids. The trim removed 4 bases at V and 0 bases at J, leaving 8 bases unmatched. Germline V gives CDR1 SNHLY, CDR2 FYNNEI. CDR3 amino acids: CASSGPGQGFSYEQYF. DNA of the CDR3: TGTGCCAGCAGTGGTCCTGGACAGGGATTCTCCTACGAGCAGTACTTC.

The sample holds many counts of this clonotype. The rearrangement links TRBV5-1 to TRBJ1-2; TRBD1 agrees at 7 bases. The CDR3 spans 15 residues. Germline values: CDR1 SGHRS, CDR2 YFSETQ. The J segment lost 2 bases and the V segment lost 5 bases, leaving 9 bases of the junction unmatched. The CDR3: CASSTKTGVNYGYTF. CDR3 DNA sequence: TGCGCCAGCAGTACCAAAACAGGGGTGAACTATGGCTACACCTTC.

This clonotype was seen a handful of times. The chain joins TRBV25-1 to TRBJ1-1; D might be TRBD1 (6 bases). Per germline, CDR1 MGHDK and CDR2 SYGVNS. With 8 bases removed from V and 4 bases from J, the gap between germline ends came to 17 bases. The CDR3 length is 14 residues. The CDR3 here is CASSPQGFGTEAFF. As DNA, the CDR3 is TGTGCCAGCTCACCGCAGGGGTTCGGCACTGAAGCTTTCTTT.

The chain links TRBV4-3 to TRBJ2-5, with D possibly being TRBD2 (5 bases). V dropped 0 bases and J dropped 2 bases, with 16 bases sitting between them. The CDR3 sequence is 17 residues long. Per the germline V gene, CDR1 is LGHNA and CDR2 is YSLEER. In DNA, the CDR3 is TGCGCCAGCAGCCAAGAAGCCGCTAGCACAGTACAAGAGACCCAGTACTTC. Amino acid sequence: CASSQEAASTVQETQYF.

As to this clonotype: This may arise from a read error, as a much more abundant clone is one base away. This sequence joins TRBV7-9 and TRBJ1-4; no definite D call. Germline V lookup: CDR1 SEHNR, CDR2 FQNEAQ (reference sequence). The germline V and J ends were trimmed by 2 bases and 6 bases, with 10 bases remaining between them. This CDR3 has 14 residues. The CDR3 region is CASSLTGCDEKLFF. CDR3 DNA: TGTGCCAGCAGCTTAACGGGTTGTGATGAAAAACTGTTTTTT. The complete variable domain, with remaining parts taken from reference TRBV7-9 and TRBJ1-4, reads DTGVSQNPRHKITKRGQNVTFRCDPISEHNRLYWYRQTLGQGPEFLTYFQNEAQLEKSRLLSDRFSAERPKGSFSTLEIQRTEQGDSAMYLCASSLTGCDEKLFFGSGTQLSVL.

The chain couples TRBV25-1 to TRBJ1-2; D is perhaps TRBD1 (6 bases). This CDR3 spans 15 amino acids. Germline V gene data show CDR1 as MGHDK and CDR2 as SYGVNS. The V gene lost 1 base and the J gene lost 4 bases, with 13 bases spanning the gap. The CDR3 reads CASSELHGGSYGYTF. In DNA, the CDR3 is TGTGCCAGCAGTGAATTGCACGGGGGCTCCTATGGCTACACCTTC.

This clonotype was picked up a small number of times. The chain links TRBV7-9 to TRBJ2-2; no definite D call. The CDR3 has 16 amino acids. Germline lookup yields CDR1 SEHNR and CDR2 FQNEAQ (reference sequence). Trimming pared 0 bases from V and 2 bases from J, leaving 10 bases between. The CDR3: CASSLAWGRNTGELFF. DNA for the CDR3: TGTGCCAGCAGCTTAGCTTGGGGTAGAAACACCGGGGAGCTGTTTTTT.

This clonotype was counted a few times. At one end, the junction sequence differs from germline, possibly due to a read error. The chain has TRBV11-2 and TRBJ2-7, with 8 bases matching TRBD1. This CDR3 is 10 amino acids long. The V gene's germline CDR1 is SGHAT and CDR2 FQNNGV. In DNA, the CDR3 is TGTGCCAGCAGCGGACAGGGAAAAAACTTC. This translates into CASSGQGKNF.

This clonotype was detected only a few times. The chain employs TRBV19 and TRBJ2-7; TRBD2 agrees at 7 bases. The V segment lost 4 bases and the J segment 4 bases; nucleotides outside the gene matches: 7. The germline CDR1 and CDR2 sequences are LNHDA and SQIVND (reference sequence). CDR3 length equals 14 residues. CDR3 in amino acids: CASSTERGIYEQYF. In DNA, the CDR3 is TGTGCCAGTAGTACCGAGCGGGGTATTTACGAGCAGTACTTC.

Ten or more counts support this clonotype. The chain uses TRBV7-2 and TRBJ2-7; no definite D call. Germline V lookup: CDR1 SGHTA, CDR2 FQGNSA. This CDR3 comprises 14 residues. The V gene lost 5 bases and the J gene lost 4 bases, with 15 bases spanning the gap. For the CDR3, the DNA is TGTGCCAGCAGCCCCGCCCCCGGCGGATACGAGCAGTACTTC. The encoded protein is CASSPAPGGYEQYF. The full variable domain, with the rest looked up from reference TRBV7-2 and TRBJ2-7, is GAGVSQSPSNKVTEKGKDVELRCDPISGHTALYWYRQSLGQGLEFLIYFQGNSAPDKSGLPSDRFSAERTGGSVSTLTIQRTQQEDSAVYLCASSPAPGGYEQYFGPGTRLTVT.

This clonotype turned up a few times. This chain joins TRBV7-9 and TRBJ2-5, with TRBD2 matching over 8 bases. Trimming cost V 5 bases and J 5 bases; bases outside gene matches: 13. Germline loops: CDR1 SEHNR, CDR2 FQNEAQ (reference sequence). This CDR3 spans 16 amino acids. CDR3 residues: CASSQGGSGIGETQYF. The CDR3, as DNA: TGTGCCAGCAGCCAAGGGGGTAGCGGGATCGGCGAGACCCAGTACTTC.

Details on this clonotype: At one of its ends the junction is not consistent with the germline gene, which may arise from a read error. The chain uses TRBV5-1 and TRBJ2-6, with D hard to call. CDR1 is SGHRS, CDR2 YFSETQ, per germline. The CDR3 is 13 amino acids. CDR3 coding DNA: TGCACCAGCAGCTTGGCTGGGGCCAACGTCCTGACTTTC. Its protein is CTSSLAGANVLTF.

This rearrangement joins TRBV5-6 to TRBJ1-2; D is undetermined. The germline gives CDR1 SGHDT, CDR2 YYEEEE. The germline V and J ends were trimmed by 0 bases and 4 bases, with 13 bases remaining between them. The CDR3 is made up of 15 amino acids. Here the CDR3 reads CASSLVVGPFYGYTF. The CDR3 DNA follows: TGTGCCAGCAGCTTGGTAGTAGGGCCATTCTATGGCTACACCTTC.

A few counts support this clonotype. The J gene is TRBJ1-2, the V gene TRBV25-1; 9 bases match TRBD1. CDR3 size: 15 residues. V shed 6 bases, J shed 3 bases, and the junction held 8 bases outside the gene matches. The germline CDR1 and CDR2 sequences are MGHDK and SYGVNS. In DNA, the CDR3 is TGTGCCAGCAGCCCCGGACAGGGGCGACACTATGGCTACACCTTC. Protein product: CASSPGQGRHYGYTF.

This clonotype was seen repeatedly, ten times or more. The CDR3 region is CATSRASDTEAFF. CDR3 DNA: TGTGCCACCAGCAGAGCGTCGGACACTGAAGCTTTCTTT. V is TRBV15 and J is TRBJ1-1; D ambiguous. Per germline, CDR1 LNHNV and CDR2 YYDKDF (reference sequence). V was shortened by 1 base and J by 3 bases, with 6 bases between the two germline ends. This CDR3 region has 13 residues.

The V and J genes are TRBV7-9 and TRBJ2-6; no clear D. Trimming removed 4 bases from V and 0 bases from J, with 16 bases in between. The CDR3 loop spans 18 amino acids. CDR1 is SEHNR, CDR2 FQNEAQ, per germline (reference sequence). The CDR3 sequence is CASSSAPGSHSGANVLTF. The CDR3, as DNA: TGTGCCAGCAGCTCCGCCCCGGGCAGCCACTCTGGGGCCAACGTCCTGACTTTC. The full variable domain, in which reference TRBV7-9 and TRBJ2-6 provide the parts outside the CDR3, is DTGVSQNPRHKITKRGQNVTFRCDPISEHNRLYWYRQTLGQGPEFLTYFQNEAQLEKSRLLSDRFSAERPKGSFSTLEIQRTEQGDSAMYLCASSSAPGSHSGANVLTFGAGSRLTVL.

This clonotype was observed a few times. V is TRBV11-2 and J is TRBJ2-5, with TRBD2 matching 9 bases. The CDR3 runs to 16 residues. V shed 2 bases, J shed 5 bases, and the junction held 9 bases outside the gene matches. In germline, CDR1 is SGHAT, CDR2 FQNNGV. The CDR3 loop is CASSLLGGGGDETQYF. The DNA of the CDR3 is TGTGCCAGCAGCTTATTGGGCGGCGGGGGGGACGAGACCCAGTACTTC.